This T cell receptor beta chain comes out of a study of cytomegalovirus exposure and HLA in healthy donors. This clone has a handful of counts. The study ran its PCR with 60 Vbeta and 13 Jbeta primers. Using immunoSEQ multiplex PCR, the repertoire was profiled, and TCRdb retains in-frame clones only, with some absent. The sample contains 95,000 to 150,000 clones, 17% of which appear only once. Per the germline V gene, CDR1 is LGHNA and CDR2 is YNFKEQ. The CDR3 is made up of 15 amino acids. The V gene lost 4 bases and the J gene lost 3 bases, with 16 bases spanning the gap. The sample consisted of PBMCs. The sequence was collected from a female donor in good health and CMV-seropositive. The chain uses TRBV4-2 and TRBJ2-7; a possible D gene is TRBD2 (5 bases). CDR3 sequence (DNA): TGTGCCAGCAGCCGCCGGACCGGCGAGGGCTACGAGCAGTACTTC. Its translation: CASSRRTGEGYEQYF.